The present T cell receptor beta chain was sequenced within a study of blood T cell repertoires in COVID-19. Germline V gives CDR1 LGHDT, CDR2 YNNKEL (reference sequence). The CDR3 has 15 residues. The V and J ends lost 0 bases and 5 bases, in that order; junction bases with no gene match: 3. Assay: immunoSEQ multiplex PCR; the TCRdb copy retains only in-frame clones and omits some. Of under 150,000 clones listed, almost 80% are singletons. This clonotype originated in a human donor in a cohort sampled during active COVID-19. Sequences were obtained from peripheral blood. The rearrangement joins TRBV3-1 (or the pseudogene TRBV3-2) to TRBJ2-7, with 11 bases fitting TRBD1. The CDR3 sequence: CASSQDRTGGHEQYF. The CDR3 DNA sequence: TGTGCCAGCAGCCAAGACCGGACAGGGGGCCACGAGCAGTACTTC.